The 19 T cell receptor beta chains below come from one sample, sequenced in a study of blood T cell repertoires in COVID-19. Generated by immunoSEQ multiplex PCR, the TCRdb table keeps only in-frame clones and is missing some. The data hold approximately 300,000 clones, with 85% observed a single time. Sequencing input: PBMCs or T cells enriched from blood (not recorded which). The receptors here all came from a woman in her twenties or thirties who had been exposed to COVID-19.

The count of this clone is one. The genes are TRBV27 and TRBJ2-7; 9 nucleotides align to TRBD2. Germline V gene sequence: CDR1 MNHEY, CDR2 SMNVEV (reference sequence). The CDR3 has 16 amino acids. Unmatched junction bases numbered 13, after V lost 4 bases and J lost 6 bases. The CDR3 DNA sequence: TGTGCCAGCAGTTATATTGCCGGGACTAGCCATTTCGAGCAGTACTTC. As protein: CASSYIAGTSHFEQYF.

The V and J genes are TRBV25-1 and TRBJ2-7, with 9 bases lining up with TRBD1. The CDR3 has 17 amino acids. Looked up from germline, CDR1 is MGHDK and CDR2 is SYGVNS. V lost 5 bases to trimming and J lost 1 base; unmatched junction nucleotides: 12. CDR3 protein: CASSPHGRDRASYEQYF. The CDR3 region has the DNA TGTGCCAGCAGTCCCCACGGCCGGGACAGGGCTTCCTACGAGCAGTACTTC.

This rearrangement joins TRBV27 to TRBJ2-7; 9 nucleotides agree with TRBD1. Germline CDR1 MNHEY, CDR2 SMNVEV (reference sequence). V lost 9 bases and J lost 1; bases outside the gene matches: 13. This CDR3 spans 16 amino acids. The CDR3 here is CASQTAGTGNSYEQYF. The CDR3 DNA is TGTGCCAGTCAGACAGCCGGGACAGGGAATTCCTACGAGCAGTACTTC.

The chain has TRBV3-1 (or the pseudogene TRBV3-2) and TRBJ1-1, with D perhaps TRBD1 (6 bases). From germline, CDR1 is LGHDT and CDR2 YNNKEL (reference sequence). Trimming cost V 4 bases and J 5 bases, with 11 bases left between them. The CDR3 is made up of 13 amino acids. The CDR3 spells CASSRKGGTEAFF. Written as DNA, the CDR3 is TGTGCCAGCAGCCGTAAAGGGGGAACTGAAGCTTTCTTT.

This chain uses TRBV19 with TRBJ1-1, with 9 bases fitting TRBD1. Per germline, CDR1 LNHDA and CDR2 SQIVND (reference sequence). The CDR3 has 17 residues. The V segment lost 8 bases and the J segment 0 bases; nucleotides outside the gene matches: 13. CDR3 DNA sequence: TGTGCCAGTCATACAGGGGGCGGCCCAATGATGAACACTGAAGCTTTCTTT. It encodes CASHTGGGPMMNTEAFF.

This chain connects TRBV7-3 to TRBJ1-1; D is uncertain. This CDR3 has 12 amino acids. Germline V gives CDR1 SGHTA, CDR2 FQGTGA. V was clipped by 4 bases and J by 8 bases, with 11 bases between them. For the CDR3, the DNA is TGTGCCAGCAGCTCGCGGACGGGAGAAGCTTTCTTT. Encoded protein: CASSSRTGEAFF.

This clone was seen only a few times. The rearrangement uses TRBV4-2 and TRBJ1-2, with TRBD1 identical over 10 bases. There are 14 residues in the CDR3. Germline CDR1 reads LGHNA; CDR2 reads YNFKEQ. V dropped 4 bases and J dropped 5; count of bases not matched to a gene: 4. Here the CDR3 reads CASSRDRGEYGYTF. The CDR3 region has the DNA TGTGCCAGCAGCCGGGACAGGGGAGAGTATGGCTACACCTTC.

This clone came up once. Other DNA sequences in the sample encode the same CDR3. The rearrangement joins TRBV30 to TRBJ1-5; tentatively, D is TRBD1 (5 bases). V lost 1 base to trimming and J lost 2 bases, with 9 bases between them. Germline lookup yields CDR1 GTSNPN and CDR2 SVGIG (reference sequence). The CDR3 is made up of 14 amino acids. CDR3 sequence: CAWSGGGGNQPQHF. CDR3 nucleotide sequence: TGTGCCTGGAGTGGCGGGGGAGGCAATCAGCCCCAGCATTTT.

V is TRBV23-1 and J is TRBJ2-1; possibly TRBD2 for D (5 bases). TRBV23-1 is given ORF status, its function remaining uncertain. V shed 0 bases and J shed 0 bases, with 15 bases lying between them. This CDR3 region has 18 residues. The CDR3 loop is CASSQSLIASSSYNEQFF. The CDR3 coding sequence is TGCGCCAGCAGTCAATCGCTTATAGCGTCCAGCTCCTACAATGAGCAGTTCTTC.

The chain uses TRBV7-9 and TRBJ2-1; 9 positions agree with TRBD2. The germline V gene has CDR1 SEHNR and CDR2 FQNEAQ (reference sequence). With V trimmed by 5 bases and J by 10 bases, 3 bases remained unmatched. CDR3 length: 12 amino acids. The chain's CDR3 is CASSPGLAEQFF. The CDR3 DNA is TGTGCCAGCAGCCCCGGACTAGCGGAGCAGTTCTTC.

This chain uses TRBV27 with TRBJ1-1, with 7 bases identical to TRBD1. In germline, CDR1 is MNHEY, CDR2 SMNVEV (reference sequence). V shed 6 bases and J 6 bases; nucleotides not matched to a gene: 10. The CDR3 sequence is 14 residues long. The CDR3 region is CASSRQGVASEAFF. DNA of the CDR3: TGTGCCAGCAGCCGGCAGGGGGTGGCGTCTGAAGCTTTCTTT.

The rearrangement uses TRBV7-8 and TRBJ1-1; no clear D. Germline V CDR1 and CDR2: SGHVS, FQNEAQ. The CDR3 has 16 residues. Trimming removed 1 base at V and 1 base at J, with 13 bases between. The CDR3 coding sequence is TGTGCCAGCAGCTTAGGTGTCGGGGTGGGGAACACTGAAGCTTTCTTT. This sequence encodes CASSLGVGVGNTEAFF.

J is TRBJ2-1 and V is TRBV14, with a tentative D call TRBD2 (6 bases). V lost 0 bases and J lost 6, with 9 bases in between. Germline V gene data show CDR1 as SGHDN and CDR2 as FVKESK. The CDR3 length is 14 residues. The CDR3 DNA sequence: TGTGCCAGCAGCCAAGATTTGGGGGGCAATGAGCAGTTCTTC. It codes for CASSQDLGGNEQFF. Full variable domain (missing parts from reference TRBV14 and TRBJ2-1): EAGVTQFPSHSVIEKGQTVTLRCDPISGHDNLYWYRRVMGKEIKFLLHFVKESKQDESGMPNNRFLAERTGGTYSTLKVQPAELEDSGVYFCASSQDLGGNEQFFGPGTRLTVL.

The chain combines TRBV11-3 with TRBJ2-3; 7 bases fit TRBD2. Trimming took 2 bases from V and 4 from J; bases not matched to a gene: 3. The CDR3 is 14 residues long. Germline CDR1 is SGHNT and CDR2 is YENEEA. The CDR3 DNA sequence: TGTGCCAGCAGCTTAAATGGGGGGGCAGATACGCAGTATTTT. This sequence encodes CASSLNGGADTQYF.

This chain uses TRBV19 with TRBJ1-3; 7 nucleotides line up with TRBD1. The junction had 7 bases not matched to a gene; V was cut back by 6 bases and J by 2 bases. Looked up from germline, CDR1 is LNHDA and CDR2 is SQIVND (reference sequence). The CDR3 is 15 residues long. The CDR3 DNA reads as TGTGCCAGTAGCCTAAGAACAGGGGCTGGAAACACCATATATTTT. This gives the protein CASSLRTGAGNTIYF.

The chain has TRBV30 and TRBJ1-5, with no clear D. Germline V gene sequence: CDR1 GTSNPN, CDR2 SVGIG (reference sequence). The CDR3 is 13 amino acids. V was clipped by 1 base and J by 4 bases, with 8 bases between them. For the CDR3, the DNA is TGTGCCTGGAGTGCCAACAGAAATCAGCCCCAGCATTTT. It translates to CAWSANRNQPQHF.

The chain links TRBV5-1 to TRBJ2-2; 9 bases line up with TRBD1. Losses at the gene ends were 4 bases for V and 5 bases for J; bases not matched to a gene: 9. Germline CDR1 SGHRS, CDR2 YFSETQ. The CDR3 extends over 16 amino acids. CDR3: CASSTTGGKVTGELFF. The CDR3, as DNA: TGCGCCAGCAGCACCACAGGGGGCAAGGTTACCGGGGAGCTGTTTTTT.

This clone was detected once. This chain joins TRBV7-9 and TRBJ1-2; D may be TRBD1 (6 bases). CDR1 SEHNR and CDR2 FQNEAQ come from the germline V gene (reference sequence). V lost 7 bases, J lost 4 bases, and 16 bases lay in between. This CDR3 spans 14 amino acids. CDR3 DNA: TGTGCCAGCAAGCATCCGGGACAATCCTATGGCTACACCTTC. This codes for CASKHPGQSYGYTF.

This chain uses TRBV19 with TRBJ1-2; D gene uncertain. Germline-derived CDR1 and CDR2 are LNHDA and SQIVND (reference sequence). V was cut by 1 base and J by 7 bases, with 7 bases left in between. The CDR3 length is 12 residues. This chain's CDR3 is CASSIGVSGYTF. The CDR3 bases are TGTGCCAGTAGTATAGGAGTAAGTGGCTACACCTTC.